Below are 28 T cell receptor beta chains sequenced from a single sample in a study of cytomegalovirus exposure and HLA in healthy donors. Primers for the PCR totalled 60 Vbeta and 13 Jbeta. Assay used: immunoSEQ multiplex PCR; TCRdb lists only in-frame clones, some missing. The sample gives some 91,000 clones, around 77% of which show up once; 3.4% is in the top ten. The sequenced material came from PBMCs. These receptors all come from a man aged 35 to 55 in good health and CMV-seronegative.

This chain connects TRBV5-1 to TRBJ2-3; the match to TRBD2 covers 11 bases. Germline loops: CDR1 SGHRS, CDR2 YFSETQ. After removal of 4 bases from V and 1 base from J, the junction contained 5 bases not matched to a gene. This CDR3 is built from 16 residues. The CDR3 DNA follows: TGCGCCAGCAGCATAGGGACTAGCGGTGGCACAGATACGCAGTATTTT. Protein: CASSIGTSGGTDTQYF.

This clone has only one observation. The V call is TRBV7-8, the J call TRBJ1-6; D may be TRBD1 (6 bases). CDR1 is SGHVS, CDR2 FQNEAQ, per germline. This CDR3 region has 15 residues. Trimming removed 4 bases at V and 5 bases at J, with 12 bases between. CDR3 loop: CASSSQGTNNSPLHF. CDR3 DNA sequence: TGTGCCAGCAGCTCCCAGGGGACCAATAATTCACCCCTCCACTTT. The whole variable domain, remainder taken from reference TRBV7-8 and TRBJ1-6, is GAGVSQSPRYKVAKRGQDVALRCDPISGHVSLFWYQQALGQGPEFLTYFQNEAQLDKSGLPSDRFFAERPEGSVSTLKIQRTQQEDSAVYLCASSSQGTNNSPLHFGNGTRLTVT.

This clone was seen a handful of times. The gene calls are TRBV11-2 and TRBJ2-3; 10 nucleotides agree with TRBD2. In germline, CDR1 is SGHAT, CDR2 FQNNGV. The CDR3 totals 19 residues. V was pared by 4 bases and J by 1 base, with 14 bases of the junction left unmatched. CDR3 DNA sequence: TGTGCCAGCAGCTCGCGGGGTAGCGGGGGGTCCGGGCGCACAGATACGCAGTATTTT. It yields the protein CASSSRGSGGSGRTDTQYF.

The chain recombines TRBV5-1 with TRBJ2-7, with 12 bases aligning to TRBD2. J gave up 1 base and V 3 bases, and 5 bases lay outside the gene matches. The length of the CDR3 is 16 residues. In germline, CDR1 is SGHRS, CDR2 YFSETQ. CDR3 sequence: CASSSLAGGVSYEQYF. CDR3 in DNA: TGCGCCAGCAGCTCCCTAGCGGGAGGGGTTTCCTACGAGCAGTACTTC.

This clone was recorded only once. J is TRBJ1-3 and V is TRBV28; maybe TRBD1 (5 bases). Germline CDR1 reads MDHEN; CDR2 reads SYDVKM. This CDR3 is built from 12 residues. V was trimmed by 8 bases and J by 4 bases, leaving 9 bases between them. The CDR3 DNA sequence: TGTGCCAGCCGCGGGGGAGGAAACACCATATATTTT. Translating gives CASRGGGNTIYF.

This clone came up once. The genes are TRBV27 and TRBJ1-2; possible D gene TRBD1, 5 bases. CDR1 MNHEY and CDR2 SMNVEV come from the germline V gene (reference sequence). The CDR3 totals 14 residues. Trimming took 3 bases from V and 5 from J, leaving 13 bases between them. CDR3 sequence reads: CASSLRGGGYGYTF. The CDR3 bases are TGTGCCAGCAGTTTGAGGGGCGGAGGGTATGGCTACACCTTC.

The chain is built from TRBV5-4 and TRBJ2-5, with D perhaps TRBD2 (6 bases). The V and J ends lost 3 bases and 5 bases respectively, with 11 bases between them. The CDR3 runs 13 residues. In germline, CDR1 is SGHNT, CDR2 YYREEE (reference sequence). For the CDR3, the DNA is TGTGCCAGCAGCTCCTGGGAGGAGGAGACCCAGTACTTC. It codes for CASSSWEEETQYF.

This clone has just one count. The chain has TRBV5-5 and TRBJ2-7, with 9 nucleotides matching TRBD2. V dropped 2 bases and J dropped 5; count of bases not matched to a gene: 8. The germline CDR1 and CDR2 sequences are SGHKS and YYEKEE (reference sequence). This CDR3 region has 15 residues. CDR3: CASSFLGGREDEQYF. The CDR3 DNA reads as TGTGCCAGCAGCTTCCTCGGCGGGAGGGAAGACGAGCAGTACTTC.

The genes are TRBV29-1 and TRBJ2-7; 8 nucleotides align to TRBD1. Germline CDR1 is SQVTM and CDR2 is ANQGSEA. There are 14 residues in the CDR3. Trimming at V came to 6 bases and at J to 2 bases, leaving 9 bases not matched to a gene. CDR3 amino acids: CSVAPGQATYEQYF. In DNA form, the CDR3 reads TGCAGCGTGGCCCCGGGACAGGCGACCTACGAGCAGTACTTC.

CDR3 in amino acids: CASSSQGRVEETQYF. CDR3 sequence (DNA): TGTGCCAGCAGTAGTCAGGGTCGGGTCGAAGAGACCCAGTACTTC. The rearrangement joins TRBV7-3 to TRBJ2-5; D might be TRBD1 (5 bases). The V end was cut by 6 bases, the J end by 3 bases, with 17 bases between. In germline, CDR1 is SGHTA, CDR2 FQGTGA. This CDR3 spans 15 amino acids.

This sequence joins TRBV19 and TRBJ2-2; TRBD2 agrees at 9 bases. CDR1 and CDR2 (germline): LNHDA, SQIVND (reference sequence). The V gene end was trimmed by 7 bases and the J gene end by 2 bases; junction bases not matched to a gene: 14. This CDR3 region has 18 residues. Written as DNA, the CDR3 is TGTGCCAGTAAGACGGCTAGCGGGATTGAGGCCAACACCGGGGAGCTGTTTTTT. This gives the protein CASKTASGIEANTGELFF.

CDR3 in DNA: TGCAGTGGTCTTACTTCCTACGAGCAGTACTTC. Amino acid sequence: CSGLTSYEQYF. This chain uses TRBV20-1 with TRBJ2-7; D call uncertain. The V gene's germline CDR1 is DFQATT and CDR2 SNEGSKA (reference sequence). V was clipped by 7 bases and J by 1 base, with 8 bases between them. The CDR3 runs to 11 residues.

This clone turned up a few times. CDR3 protein: CASSFDRERGAELFF. The CDR3 DNA sequence: TGTGCCAGCAGCTTCGACAGGGAGAGGGGCGCGGAACTGTTTTTT. The genes are TRBV7-8 and TRBJ1-4; 7 bases are a match to TRBD1. Germline CDR1 is SGHVS and CDR2 is FQNEAQ. The V gene end was trimmed by 3 bases and the J gene end by 12 bases; junction bases not matched to a gene: 13. The length of the CDR3 is 15 residues.

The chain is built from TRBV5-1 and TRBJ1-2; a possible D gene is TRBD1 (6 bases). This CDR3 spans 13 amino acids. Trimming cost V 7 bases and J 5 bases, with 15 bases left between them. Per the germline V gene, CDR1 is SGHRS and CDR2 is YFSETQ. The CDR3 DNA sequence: TGCGCCAGCGAAGATACAGGGAAGTATGGCTACACCTTC. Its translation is CASEDTGKYGYTF.

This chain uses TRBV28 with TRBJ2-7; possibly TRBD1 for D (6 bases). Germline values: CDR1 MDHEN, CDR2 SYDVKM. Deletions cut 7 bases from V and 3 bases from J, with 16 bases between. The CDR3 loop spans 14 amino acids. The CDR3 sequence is CASNPPGTNYEQYF. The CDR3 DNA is TGTGCCAGCAATCCCCCCGGGACAAACTACGAGCAGTACTTC.

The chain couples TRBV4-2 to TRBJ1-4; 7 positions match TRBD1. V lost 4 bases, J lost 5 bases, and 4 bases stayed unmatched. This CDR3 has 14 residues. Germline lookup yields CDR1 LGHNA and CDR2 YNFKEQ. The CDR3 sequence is CASSRQGLNEKLFF. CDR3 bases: TGTGCCAGCAGCCGACAGGGTCTAAATGAAAAACTGTTTTTT.

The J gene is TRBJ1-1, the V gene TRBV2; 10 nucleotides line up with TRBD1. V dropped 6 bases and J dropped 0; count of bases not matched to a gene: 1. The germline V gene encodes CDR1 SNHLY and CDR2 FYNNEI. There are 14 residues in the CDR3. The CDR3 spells CASRGQGMNTEAFF. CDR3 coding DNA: TGTGCCAGCAGGGGACAGGGGATGAACACTGAAGCTTTCTTT.

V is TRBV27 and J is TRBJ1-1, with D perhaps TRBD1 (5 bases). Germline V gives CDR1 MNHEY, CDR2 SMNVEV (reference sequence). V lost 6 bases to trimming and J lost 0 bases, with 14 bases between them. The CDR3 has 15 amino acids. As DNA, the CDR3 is TGTGCCAGCAGAAGCCCGGGGGGGATGAACACTGAAGCTTTCTTT. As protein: CASRSPGGMNTEAFF.

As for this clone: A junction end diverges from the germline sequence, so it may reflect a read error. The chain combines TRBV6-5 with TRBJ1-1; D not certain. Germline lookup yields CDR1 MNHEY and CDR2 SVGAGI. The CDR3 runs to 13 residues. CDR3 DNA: TGTGCCGGCAGTTACCGCCAGTACACTGAAGCTTTCTTT. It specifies CAGSYRQYTEAFF.

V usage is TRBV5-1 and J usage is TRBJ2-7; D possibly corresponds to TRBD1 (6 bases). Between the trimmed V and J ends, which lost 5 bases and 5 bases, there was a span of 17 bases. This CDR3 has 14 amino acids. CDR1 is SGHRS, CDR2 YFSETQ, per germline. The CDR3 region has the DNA TGCGCCAGCAGGTACGCACAGGGTTCCGACGAGCAGTACTTC. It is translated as CASRYAQGSDEQYF.

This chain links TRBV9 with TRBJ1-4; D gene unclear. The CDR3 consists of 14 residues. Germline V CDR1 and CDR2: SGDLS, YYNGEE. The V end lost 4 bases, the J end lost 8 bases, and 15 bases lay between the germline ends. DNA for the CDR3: TGTGCCAGCAGCCCCGGGGAGCTCAGGGAAAAACTGTTTTTT. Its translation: CASSPGELREKLFF.

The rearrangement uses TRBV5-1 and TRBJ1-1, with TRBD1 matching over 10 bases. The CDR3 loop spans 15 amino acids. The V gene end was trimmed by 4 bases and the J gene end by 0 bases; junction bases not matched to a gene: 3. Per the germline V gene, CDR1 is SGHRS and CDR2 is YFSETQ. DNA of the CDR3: TGCGCCAGCAGCGGAGGGACAGGGGTGAACACTGAAGCTTTCTTT. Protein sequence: CASSGGTGVNTEAFF.

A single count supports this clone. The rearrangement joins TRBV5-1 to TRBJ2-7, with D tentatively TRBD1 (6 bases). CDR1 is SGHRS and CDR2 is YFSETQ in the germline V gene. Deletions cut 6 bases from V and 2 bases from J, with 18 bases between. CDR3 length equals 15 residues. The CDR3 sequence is CASTQGGTRTYEQYF. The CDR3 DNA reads TGCGCCAGCACCCAAGGGGGAACTAGGACCTACGAGCAGTACTTC.

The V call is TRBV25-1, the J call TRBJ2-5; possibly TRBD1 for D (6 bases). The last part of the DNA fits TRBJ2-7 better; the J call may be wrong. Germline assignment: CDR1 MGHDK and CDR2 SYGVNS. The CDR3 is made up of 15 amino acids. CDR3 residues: CASSDNVRGSYEQYF. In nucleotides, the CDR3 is TGTGCCAGCAGTGACAACGTTAGGGGGAGCTACGAGCAGTACTTC.

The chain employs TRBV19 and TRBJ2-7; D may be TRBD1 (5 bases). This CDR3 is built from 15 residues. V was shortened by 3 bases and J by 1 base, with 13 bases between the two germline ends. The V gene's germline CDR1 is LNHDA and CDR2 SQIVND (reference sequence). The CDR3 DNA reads TGTGCCAGTAGTATCGGAACAGGCCCTTCCTACGAGCAGTACTTC. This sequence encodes CASSIGTGPSYEQYF.

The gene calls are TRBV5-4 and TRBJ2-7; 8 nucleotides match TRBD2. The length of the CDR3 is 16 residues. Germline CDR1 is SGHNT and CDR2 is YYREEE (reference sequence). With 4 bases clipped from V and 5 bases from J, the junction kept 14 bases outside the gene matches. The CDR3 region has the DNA TGTGCCAGCAGCGGGGGGGGTTTCGGGAGGGTAAACGAGCAGTACTTC. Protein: CASSGGGFGRVNEQYF.

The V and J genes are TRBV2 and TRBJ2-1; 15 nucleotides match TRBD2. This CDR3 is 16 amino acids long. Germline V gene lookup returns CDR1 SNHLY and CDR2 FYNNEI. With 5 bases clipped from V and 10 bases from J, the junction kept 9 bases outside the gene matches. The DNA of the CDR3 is TGTGCCAGCAGTTCCGGACTAGCGGGAGGGTCAAAAGAGCAGTTCTTC. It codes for CASSSGLAGGSKEQFF. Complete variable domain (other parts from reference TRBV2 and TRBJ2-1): EPEVTQTPSHQVTQMGQEVILRCVPISNHLYFYWYRQILGQKVEFLVSFYNNEISEKSEIFDDQFSVERPDGSNFTLKIRSTKLEDSAMYFCASSSGLAGGSKEQFFGPGTRLTVL.

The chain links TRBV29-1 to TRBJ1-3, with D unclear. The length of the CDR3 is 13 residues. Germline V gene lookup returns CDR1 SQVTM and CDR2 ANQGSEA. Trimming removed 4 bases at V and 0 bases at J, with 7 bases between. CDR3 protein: CSVGAGSGNTIYF. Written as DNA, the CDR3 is TGCAGCGTTGGGGCCGGCTCTGGAAACACCATATATTTT.